The rows below give T cell receptor beta chains drawn from one sample of a study of T-cell memory formation after mild COVID-19. MiXCR, run by TCRdb on the 5' RACE reads, gives a single entry per CDR3 protein. The table includes 300,000 to 400,000 distinct CDR3 sequences, approximately 15% detected once. Sequences were obtained from PBMCs or a T cell subset sorted from them (not recorded which). These TCRs come from a man aged 18 to 29 who had mild COVID-19 (a few samples of this study predate the infection). Cell type and time point are not known. Each CDR3 is given without its conserved first and last residue.

TRBV19	TRBJ2-6	ASSIGVGSGANVLT
TRBV24-1	TRBJ2-1	ATSANRDLGPNEQF
TRBV7-7	TRBJ2-5	ASSRYGGSYQETQY
TRBV12-3/TRBV12-4	TRBJ2-5	ASSLALRFQETQY
TRBV5-1	TRBJ1-1	ASSFAGFTEAF
TRBV6-2/TRBV6-3	TRBJ2-5	ASSGVGETQY
TRBV27	TRBJ1-6	ASSPFSDRMDSPLH
TRBV4-3	TRBJ1-3	ASSQALWGSSGNTIY
TRBV20-1	TRBJ2-7	SASGIGPFAEQY
TRBV6-4	TRBJ2-7	ASSTGSPAYEQY
TRBV20-1	TRBJ1-5	SARGGDYSNQPQH
TRBV7-6	TRBJ2-7	ASSLWTSGGLEQY
TRBV6-6	TRBJ2-4	ASRDPTGTPGNIQY
TRBV29-1	TRBJ2-6	SVTGTGSSGANVLT
TRBV7-2	TRBJ2-2	ASRRTGFTRGTGELF